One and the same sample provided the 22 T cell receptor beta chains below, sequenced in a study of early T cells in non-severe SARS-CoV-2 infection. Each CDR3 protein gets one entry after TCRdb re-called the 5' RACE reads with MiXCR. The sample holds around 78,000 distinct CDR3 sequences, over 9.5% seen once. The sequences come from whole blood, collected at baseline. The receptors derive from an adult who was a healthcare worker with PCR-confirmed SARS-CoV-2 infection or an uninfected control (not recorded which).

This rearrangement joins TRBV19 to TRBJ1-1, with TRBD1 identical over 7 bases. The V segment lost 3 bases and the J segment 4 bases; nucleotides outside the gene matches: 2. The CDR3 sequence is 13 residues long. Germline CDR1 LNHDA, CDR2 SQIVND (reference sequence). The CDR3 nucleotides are TGTGCCAGTAGTATTAAGGGGGCCACTGAAGCTTTCTTT. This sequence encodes CASSIKGATEAFF.

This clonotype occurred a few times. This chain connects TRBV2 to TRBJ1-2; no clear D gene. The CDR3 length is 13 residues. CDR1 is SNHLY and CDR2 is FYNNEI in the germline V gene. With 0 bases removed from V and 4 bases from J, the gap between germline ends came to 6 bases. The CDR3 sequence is CASSEADLYGYTF. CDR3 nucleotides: TGTGCCAGCAGTGAAGCGGACCTCTATGGCTACACCTTC.

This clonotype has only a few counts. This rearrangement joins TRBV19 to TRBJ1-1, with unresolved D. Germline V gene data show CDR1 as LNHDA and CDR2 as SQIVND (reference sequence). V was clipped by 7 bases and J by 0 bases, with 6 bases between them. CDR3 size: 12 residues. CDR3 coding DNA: TGTGCCAGTATCGGCATGAACACTGAAGCTTTCTTT. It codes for CASIGMNTEAFF.

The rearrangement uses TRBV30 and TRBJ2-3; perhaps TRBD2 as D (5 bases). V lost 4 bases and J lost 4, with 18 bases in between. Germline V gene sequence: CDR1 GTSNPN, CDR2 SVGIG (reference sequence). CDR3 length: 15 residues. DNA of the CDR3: TGTGCCTGGACTAGAATCCCGGGAAGCCCAGATACGCAGTATTTT. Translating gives CAWTRIPGSPDTQYF.

CDR3 coding DNA: TGTGCCAGCAGTATAATGCCAAAGAATGGCTACACCTTC. Translated, it gives CASSIMPKNGYTF. The V gene is TRBV6-5, the J gene TRBJ1-2; D not resolved. Trimming stripped 5 bases from V and 6 bases from J, with 13 bases between. CDR3 length: 13 amino acids. Germline assignment: CDR1 MNHEY and CDR2 SVGAGI.

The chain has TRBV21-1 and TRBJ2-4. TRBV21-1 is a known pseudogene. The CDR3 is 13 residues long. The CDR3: CASSKATENIQYF. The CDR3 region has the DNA TGTGCCAGCAGCAAAGCTACGGAAAACATTCAGTACTTC.

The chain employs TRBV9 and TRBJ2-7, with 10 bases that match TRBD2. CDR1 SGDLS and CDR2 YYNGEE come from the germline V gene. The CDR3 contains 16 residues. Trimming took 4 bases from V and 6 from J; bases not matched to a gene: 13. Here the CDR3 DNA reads TGTGCCAGCAGCCCACTCGGAGCGGGGGGGCTGGGCGAGCAGTACTTC. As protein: CASSPLGAGGLGEQYF.

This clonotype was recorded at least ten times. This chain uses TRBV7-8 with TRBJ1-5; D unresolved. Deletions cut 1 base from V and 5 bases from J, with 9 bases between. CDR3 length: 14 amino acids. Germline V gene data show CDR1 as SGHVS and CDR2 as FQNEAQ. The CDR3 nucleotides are TGTGCCAGCAGCTTAGGTTCCGCGGATCAGCCCCAGCATTTT. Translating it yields CASSLGSADQPQHF.

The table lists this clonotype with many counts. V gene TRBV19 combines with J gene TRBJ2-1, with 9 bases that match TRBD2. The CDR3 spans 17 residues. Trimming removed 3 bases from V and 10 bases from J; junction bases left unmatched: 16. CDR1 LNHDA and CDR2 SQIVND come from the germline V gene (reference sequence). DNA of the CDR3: TGTGCCAGTAGTATGAGTTACGGAACTAGCGGGCCCCCCGAGCAGTTCTTC. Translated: CASSMSYGTSGPPEQFF. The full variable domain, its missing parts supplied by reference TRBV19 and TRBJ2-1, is DGGITQSPKYLFRKEGQNVTLSCEQNLNHDAMYWYRQDPGQGLRLIYYSQIVNDFQKGDIAEGYSVSREKKESFPLTVTSAQKNPTAFYLCASSMSYGTSGPPEQFFGPGTRLTVL.

In DNA, the CDR3 is TGTGCCATCAGGGACAGGGGGGGCACAGATACGCAGTATTTT. Translation gives CAIRDRGGTDTQYF. The chain couples TRBV10-3 to TRBJ2-3; TRBD1 matches at 10 bases. This CDR3 has 14 amino acids. Per the germline V gene, CDR1 is ENHRY and CDR2 is SYGVKD. Losses at the gene ends were 6 bases for V and 1 base for J; bases not matched to a gene: 1.

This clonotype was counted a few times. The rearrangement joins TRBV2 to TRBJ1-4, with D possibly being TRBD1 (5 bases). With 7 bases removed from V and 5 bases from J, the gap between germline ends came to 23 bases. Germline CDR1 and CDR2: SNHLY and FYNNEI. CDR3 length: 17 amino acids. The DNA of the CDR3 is TGTGCCAGCAAGAGAATCACAGGCCCCTCGATCAATGAAAAACTGTTTTTT. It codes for CASKRITGPSINEKLFF.

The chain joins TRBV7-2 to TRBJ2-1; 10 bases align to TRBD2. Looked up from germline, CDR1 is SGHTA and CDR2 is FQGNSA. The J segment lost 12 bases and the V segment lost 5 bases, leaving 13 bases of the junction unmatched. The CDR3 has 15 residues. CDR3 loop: CASSPQRGGNQGQFF. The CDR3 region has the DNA TGTGCCAGCAGCCCCCAGCGGGGGGGTAATCAGGGGCAGTTCTTC.

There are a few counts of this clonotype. In DNA form, the CDR3 reads TGTGCCAGCAGTAACGAGAGAGACATTTCACCCCTCCACTTT. It specifies CASSNERDISPLHF. The chain has TRBV2 and TRBJ1-6; D gene uncertain. The CDR3 loop spans 14 amino acids. Between the trimmed V and J ends, which lost 5 bases and 9 bases, there was a span of 14 bases. Germline CDR1 reads SNHLY; CDR2 reads FYNNEI.

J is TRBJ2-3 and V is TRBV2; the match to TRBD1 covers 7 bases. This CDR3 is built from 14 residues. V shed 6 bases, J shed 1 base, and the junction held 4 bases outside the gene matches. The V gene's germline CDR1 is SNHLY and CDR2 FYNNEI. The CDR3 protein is CASRRTGRTDTQYF. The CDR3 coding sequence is TGTGCCAGCAGACGGACAGGTCGCACAGATACGCAGTATTTT. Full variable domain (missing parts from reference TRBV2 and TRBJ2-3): EPEVTQTPSHQVTQMGQEVILRCVPISNHLYFYWYRQILGQKVEFLVSFYNNEISEKSEIFDDQFSVERPDGSNFTLKIRSTKLEDSAMYFCASRRTGRTDTQYFGPGTRLTVL.

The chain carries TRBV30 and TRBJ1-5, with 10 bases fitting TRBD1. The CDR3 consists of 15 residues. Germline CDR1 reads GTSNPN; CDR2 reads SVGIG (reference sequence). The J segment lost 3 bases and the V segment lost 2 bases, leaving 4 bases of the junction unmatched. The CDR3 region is CAWSKGQGPNQPQHF. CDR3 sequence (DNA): TGTGCCTGGAGTAAGGGACAGGGGCCCAATCAGCCCCAGCATTTT.

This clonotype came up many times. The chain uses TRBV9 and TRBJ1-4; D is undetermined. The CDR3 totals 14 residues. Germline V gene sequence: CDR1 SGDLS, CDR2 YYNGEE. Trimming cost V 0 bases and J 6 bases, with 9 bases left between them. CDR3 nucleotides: TGTGCCAGCAGCGTAGGAGCATTGGATGAAAAACTGTTTTTT. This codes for CASSVGALDEKLFF.

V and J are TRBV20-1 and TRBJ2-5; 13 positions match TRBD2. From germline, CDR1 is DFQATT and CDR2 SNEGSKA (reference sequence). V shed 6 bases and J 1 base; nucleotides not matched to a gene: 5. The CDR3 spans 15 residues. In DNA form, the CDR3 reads TGCAGTGCCTTGACTAGCGGGGGGCCCCAAGAGACCCAGTACTTC. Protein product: CSALTSGGPQETQYF.

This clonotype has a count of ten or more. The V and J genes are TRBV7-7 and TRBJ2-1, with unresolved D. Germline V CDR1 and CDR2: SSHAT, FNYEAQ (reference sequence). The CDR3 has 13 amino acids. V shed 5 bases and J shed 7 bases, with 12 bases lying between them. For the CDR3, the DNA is TGTGCCAGCAGCCTGGACCTGGAGAATGAGCAGTTCTTC. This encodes CASSLDLENEQFF.

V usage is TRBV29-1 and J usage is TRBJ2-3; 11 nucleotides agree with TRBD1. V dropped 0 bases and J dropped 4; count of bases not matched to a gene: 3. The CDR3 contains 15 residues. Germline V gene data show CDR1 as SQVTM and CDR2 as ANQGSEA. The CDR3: CSVEDPGQGADTQYF. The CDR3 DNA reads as TGCAGCGTTGAAGACCCGGGACAGGGGGCAGATACGCAGTATTTT.

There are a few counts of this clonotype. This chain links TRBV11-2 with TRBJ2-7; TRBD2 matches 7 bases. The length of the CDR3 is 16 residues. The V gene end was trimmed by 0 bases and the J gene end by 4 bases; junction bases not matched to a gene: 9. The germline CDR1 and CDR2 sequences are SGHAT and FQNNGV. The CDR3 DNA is TGTGCCAGCAGCTTAGATTCACGAGCGGGACCTTACGAGCAGTACTTC. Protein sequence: CASSLDSRAGPYEQYF.

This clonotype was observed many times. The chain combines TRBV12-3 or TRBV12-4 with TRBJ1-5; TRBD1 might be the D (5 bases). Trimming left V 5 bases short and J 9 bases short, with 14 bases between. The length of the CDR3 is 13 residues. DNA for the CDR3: TGTGCCAGCAGTAGGGACCCGGGTAGGCCCCAGCATTTT. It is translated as CASSRDPGRPQHF.

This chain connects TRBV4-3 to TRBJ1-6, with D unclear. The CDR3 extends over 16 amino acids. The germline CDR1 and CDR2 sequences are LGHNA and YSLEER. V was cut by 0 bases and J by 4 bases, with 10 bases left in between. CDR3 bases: TGCGCCAGCAGCCAAGAAGAAGGGCAGTATAATTCACCCCTCCACTTT. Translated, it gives CASSQEEGQYNSPLHF.